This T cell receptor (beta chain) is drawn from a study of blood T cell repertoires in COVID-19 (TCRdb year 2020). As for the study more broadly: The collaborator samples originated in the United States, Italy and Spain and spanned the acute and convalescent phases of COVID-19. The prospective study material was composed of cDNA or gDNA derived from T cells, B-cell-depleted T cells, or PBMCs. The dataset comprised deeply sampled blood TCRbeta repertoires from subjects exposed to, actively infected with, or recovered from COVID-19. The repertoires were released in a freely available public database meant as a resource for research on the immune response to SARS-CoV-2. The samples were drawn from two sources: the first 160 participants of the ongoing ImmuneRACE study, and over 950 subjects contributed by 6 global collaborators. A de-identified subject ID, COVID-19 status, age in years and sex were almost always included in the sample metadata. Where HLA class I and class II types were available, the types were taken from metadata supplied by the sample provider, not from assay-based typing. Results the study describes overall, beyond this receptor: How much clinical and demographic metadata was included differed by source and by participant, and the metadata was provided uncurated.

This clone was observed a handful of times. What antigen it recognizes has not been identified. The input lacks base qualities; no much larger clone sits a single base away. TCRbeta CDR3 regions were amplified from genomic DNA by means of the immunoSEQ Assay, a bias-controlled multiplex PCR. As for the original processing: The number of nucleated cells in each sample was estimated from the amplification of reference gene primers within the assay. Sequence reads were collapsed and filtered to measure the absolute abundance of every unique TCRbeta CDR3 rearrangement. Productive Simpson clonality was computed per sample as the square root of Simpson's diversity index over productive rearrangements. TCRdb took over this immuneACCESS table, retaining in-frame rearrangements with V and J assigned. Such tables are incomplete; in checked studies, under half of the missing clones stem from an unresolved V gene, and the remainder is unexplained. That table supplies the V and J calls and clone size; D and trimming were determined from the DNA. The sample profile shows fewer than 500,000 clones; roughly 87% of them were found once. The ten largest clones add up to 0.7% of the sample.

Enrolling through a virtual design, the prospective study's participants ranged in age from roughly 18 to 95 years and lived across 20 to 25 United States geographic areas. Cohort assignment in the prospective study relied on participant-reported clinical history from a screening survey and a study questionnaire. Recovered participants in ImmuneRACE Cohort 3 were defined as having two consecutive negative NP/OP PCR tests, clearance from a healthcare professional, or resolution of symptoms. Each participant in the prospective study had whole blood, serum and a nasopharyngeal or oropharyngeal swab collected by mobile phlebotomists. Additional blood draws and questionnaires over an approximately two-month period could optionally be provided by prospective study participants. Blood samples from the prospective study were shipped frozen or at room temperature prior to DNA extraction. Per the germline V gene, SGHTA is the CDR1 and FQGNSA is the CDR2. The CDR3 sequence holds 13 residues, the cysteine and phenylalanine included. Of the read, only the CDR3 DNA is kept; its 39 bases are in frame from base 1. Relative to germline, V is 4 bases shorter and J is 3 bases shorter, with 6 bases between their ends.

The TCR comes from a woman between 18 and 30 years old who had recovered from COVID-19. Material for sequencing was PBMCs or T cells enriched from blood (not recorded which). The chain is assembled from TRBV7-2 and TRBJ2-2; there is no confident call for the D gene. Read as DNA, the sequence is TGTGCCAGCAGCTCAGATTACACCGGGGAGCTGTTTTTT. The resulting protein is CASSSDYTGELFF.